This T cell receptor beta chain was obtained from a study of T cells after yellow fever vaccination. About the study: For low cell numbers, libraries were made with SMART-Seq v4 Ultra Low Input. General study results and limits: At 95% to 96% for CD4 and 70% to 90% for CD8, most primary-vaccination clones showed up again after the booster.

The CDR3 contains 15 residues. The V end was cut by 3 bases, the J end by 7 bases, with 17 bases between. CDR1 SGHRS and CDR2 YFSETQ come from the germline V gene. This clonotype was seen a handful of times. Its target is unknown. From the 5' RACE reads, TCRdb called clonotypes with MiXCR, one entry per CDR3 protein. The data show about 300,000 distinct CDR3 sequences, under 5% seen once. Here the sequenced sample was PBMCs, taken 5 days after the yellow fever booster vaccination. The clonotype was recovered from a man younger than 35 who received the YFV17D yellow fever vaccine. The chain carries TRBV5-1 and TRBJ2-1; maybe TRBD2 (6 bases). CDR3 in amino acids: CASSSTGLAGNEQFF. CDR3 DNA sequence: TGCGCCAGCAGCTCGACGGGACTGGCGGGGAATGAGCAGTTCTTC.